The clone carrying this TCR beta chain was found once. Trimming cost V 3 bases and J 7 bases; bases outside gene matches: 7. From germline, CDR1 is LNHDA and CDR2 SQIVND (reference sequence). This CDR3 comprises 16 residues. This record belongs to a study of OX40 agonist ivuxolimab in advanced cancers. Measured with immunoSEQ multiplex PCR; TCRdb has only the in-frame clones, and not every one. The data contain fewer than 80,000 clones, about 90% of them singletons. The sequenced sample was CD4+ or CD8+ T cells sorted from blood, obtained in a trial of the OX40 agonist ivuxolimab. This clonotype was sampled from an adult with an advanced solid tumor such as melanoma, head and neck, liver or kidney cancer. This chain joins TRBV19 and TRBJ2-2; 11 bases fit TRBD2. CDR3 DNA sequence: TGTGCCAGTAGTATCCTAGCGGGAGGTCGAAACGGGGAGCTGTTTTTT. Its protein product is CASSILAGGRNGELFF.